This T cell receptor beta chain was sequenced for a study of CD8+ T cells in alopecia areata. Overall study: Treated patients took oral tofacitinib at 5 to 10 mg twice daily.

CDR1 is SGHTA, CDR2 FQGTGA, per germline. The CDR3 loop spans 15 amino acids. Deletions cut 7 bases from V and 1 base from J, with 16 bases between. RNA extraction and reverse transcription yielded cDNA as sequencing template. Only in-frame clones appear in the TCRdb table, and some are missing; sequencing was by immunoSEQ multiplex PCR. Here the sample spans over 100,000 clones, about 59% being singletons. The treatment here: oral pan-JAK inhibitor, 5-10 mg twice daily. Alopecia areata patients provided lesional scalp punch biopsies and peripheral blood, both collected for the study. The TCR was taken from a human donor with alopecia areata. The sample here was CD8+ T cells sorted from blood, taken at week 24, from a patient treated with tofacitinib. This chain connects TRBV7-3 to TRBJ2-5; D might be TRBD2 (6 bases). This CDR3 is CASTQVGAGQETQYF. The CDR3 DNA follows: TGTGCCAGCACCCAGGTGGGAGCGGGCCAAGAGACCCAGTACTTC. The full variable domain, completed using reference TRBV7-3 and TRBJ2-5, is GAGVSQTPSNKVTEKGKYVELRCDPISGHTALYWYRQSLGQGPEFLIYFQGTGAADDSGLPNDRFFAVRPEGSVSTLKIQRTERGDSAVYLCASTQVGAGQETQYFGPGTRLLVL.